The 8 T cell receptor beta chains in this list originate from one sample, sequenced in a study of CD8 T cells in Susac syndrome. Random hexamers were used to reverse transcribe an amount of roughly 0.45 to 1 ug RNA. From the immunoSEQ multiplex PCR reads, TCRdb called clonotypes with MiXCR, one entry per CDR3 protein. The data hold about 190,000 distinct CDR3 sequences, with almost 96% observed a single time. The sequencing sample was made of CD4+ T cells from PBMCs. The receptors were sampled from a human donor with Susac syndrome.

CDR3 in DNA: TGTGCCAGCAGCTCACACGGACCGGGACAGAGCACAGATACGCAGTATTTT. Its translation: CASSSHGPGQSTDTQYF. The chain is built from TRBV3-1 and TRBJ2-3, with 7 bases lining up with TRBD1. This CDR3 has 17 amino acids. The trim removed 5 bases at V and 0 bases at J, leaving 11 bases unmatched. CDR1 and CDR2 (germline): LGHDT, YNNKEL (reference sequence).

The V gene is TRBV30, the J gene TRBJ2-5; no definite D call. CDR3 length equals 13 residues. In germline, CDR1 is GTSNPN, CDR2 SVGIG (reference sequence). Trimming shortened V by 0 bases and J by 5 bases, and 10 bases separated the two germline ends. CDR3 nucleotides: TGTGCCTGGAGTGTAAAGGGCCCGGAGACCCAGTACTTC. Its protein product is CAWSVKGPETQYF.

This chain connects TRBV30 to TRBJ2-1; D call uncertain. The CDR3 consists of 11 residues. Trimming removed 0 bases at V and 11 bases at J, with 8 bases between. Germline V gives CDR1 GTSNPN, CDR2 SVGIG (reference sequence). CDR3 nucleotides: TGTGCCTGGAGTGTACAACTGAAGCAGTTCTTC. Its protein is CAWSVQLKQFF.

V is TRBV19 and J is TRBJ2-7; 8 bases are a match to TRBD1. J gave up 4 bases and V 7 bases, and 12 bases lay outside the gene matches. There are 15 residues in the CDR3. From germline, CDR1 is LNHDA and CDR2 SQIVND (reference sequence). The chain's CDR3 is CASTGTRDRLYEQYF. In DNA, the CDR3 is TGTGCCAGTACCGGGACCCGGGACAGGCTATACGAGCAGTACTTC.

The rearrangement links TRBV3-1 to TRBJ1-2; maybe TRBD1 (6 bases). Trimming left V 5 bases short and J 8 bases short, with 21 bases between. The CDR3 covers 15 residues. Germline lookup yields CDR1 LGHDT and CDR2 YNNKEL (reference sequence). Here the CDR3 reads CASSFSRTVSRGYTF. CDR3 DNA: TGTGCCAGCAGCTTCAGTCGGACAGTCTCAAGGGGCTACACCTTC.

The rearrangement uses TRBV5-1 and TRBJ1-1, with 7 bases matching TRBD1. CDR1 and CDR2 (germline): SGHRS, YFSETQ. This CDR3 has 14 residues. The trim removed 5 bases at V and 1 base at J, leaving 5 bases unmatched. The CDR3 DNA is TGCGCCAGCAGGCCGGGACAGCAGAACACTGAAGCTTTCTTT. This encodes CASRPGQQNTEAFF. Full variable domain (outside the CDR3, taken from reference TRBV5-1 and TRBJ1-1): KAGVTQTPRYLIKTRGQQVTLSCSPISGHRSVSWYQQTPGQGLQFLFEYFSETQRNKGNFPGRFSGRQFSNSRSEMNVSTLELGDSALYLCASRPGQQNTEAFFGQGTRLTVV.

The chain uses TRBV7-8 and TRBJ2-7; 7 bases map to TRBD2. This CDR3 has 15 amino acids. Looked up from germline, CDR1 is SGHVS and CDR2 is FQNEAQ. The V segment lost 6 bases and the J segment 1 base; nucleotides outside the gene matches: 9. CDR3 sequence reads: CASSLPAGTSYEQYF. The CDR3 DNA reads TGTGCCAGCAGTTTGCCAGCGGGGACTTCCTACGAGCAGTACTTC.

CDR3 nucleotides: TGCAGCGTTGATAATGGGGGGCCCGGAGCTTTCTTT. It is translated as CSVDNGGPGAFF. The gene calls are TRBV29-1 and TRBJ1-1; perhaps TRBD1 as D (6 bases). V was clipped by 3 bases and J by 10 bases, with 15 bases between them. Per germline, CDR1 SQVTM and CDR2 ANQGSEA. The CDR3 length is 12 residues.